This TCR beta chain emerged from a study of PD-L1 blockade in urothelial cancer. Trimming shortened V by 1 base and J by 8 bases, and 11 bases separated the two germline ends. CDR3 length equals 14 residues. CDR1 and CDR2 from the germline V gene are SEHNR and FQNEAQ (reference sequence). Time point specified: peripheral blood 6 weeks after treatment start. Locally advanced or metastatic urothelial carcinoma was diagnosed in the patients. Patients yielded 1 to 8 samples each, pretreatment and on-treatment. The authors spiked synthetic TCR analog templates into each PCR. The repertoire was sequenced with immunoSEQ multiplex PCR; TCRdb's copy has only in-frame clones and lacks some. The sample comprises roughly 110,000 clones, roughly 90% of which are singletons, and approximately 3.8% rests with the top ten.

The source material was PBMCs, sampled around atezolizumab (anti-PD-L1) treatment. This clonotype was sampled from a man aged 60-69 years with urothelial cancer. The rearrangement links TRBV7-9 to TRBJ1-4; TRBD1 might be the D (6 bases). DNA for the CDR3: TGTGCCAGCAGCTTAGAGGCAGGGGCGGAAAAACTGTTTTTT. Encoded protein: CASSLEAGAEKLFF.